The TCR beta chain under discussion was sequenced for a study of early T cells in non-severe SARS-CoV-2 infection. Each CDR3 protein gets one entry after TCRdb re-called the 5' RACE reads with MiXCR. Found here are under 35,000 distinct CDR3 sequences, 5.5% to 7% of them singletons; the top ten hold just over 4%. Germline CDR1 SGHNT, CDR2 YYREEE (reference sequence). This CDR3 comprises 14 residues. V lost 0 bases, J lost 5 bases, and 11 bases lay in between. This clonotype rates as medium-sized. The chain has TRBV5-4 and TRBJ1-1, with a possible D match to TRBD1 (5 bases). The TCR was taken from an adult who was a healthcare worker with PCR-confirmed SARS-CoV-2 infection or an uninfected control (not recorded which). The material sequenced was whole blood. CDR3 DNA sequence: TGTGCCAGCAGCTTGGAACAGGCAGGGACTGAAGCTTTCTTT. This encodes CASSLEQAGTEAFF.